These 31 T cell receptor beta chains share one sample of origin, sequenced in a study of blood T cells in healthy people across ages. A J-beta primer mix and a sample-barcoded 5' primer were used in a second PCR of roughly 7 to 12 cycles. TCRdb used MiXCR to reprocess the 5' RACE reads, holding one entry per CDR3 protein. This sample has about 290,000 distinct CDR3 sequences; 25% to 30% occur once, and the top ten carry 29%. The sample taken for sequencing was blood. Source of these receptors: an older woman in good health.

V is TRBV7-2 and J is TRBJ1-4; D unclear. Deletions cut 5 bases from V and 4 bases from J, with 14 bases between. This CDR3 has 15 residues. CDR1 is SGHTA, CDR2 FQGNSA, per germline. This CDR3 is CASSPQARSNEKLFF. The DNA of the CDR3 is TGTGCCAGCAGCCCCCAAGCGAGGAGTAATGAAAAACTGTTTTTT.

A few counts support this clonotype. J is TRBJ2-2 and V is TRBV4-2; 7 bases agree with TRBD2. The CDR3 runs 16 residues. The J segment lost 6 bases and the V segment lost 3 bases, leaving 10 bases of the junction unmatched. Germline CDR1 and CDR2: LGHNA and YNFKEQ. The DNA for the CDR3 is TGTGCCAGCAGCCAGGACACCGGGACTATCGCCGGGGAGCTGTTTTTT. This codes for CASSQDTGTIAGELFF.

With respect to this clonotype: The CDR3 end shows no conserved phenylalanine or tryptophan, and so a read error is likely. V gene TRBV28 combines with J gene TRBJ1-2; possibly TRBD1 for D (6 bases). The V end was cut by 10 bases, the J end by 5 bases, with 17 bases between. Germline V gives CDR1 MDHEN, CDR2 SYDVKM. The CDR3 contains 13 residues. CDR3 loop: CATENTGMYGYTL. Written as DNA, the CDR3 is TGTGCCACCGAGAACACAGGGATGTATGGCTACACCTTG.

The chain recombines TRBV28 with TRBJ2-1; 7 bases fit TRBD2. Germline V CDR1 and CDR2: MDHEN, SYDVKM. V shed 1 base, J shed 10 bases, and the junction held 10 bases outside the gene matches. The CDR3 extends over 15 amino acids. The CDR3 region has the DNA TGTGCCAGCAGTTTATCGGGGGAGGGCACCCGAGAGCAGTTCTTC. It yields the protein CASSLSGEGTREQFF.

The genes are TRBV3-1 and TRBJ2-1, with D tentatively TRBD2 (5 bases). This CDR3 has 14 residues. The germline gives CDR1 LGHDT, CDR2 YNNKEL (reference sequence). Trimming took 1 base from V and 6 from J, leaving 10 bases between them. DNA for the CDR3: TGTGCCAGCAGCCAAGCCCTTGGGAGCAATGAGCAGTTCTTC. Translating it yields CASSQALGSNEQFF.

This clonotype was seen many times. This rearrangement joins TRBV4-2 to TRBJ2-5, with 8 bases identical to TRBD2. The V segment lost 4 bases and the J segment 2 bases; nucleotides outside the gene matches: 3. The CDR3 length is 14 residues. CDR1 and CDR2 from the germline V gene are LGHNA and YNFKEQ. CDR3 protein: CASSPSGFQETQYF. The CDR3 region has the DNA TGTGCCAGCAGCCCTAGCGGGTTTCAAGAGACCCAGTACTTC.

The rearrangement links TRBV27 to TRBJ1-5; D unresolved. The CDR3 extends over 14 amino acids. V was shortened by 2 bases and J by 7 bases, with 12 bases between the two germline ends. Germline CDR1 is MNHEY and CDR2 is SMNVEV (reference sequence). The DNA of the CDR3 is TGTGCCAGCAGTTTAAGTCAGTCGAACCAGCCCCAGCATTTT. Translating it yields CASSLSQSNQPQHF.

The chain joins TRBV7-9 to TRBJ2-5; the D gene is possibly TRBD1 (6 bases). Germline-derived CDR1 and CDR2 are SEHNR and FQNEAQ (reference sequence). V dropped 3 bases and J dropped 4 bases, with 12 bases sitting between them. The CDR3 spans 14 residues. The CDR3 reads CASSFGQPGETQYF. The DNA of the CDR3 is TGTGCCAGCAGCTTCGGACAGCCCGGAGAGACCCAGTACTTC.

The chain couples TRBV4-2 to TRBJ2-5; 7 nucleotides agree with TRBD2. The J call is in doubt because the DNA end fits TRBJ2-1 better. This CDR3 contains 16 residues. CDR1 and CDR2 (germline): LGHNA, YNFKEQ. CDR3 residues: CASSRERDHTYNEQFF. The CDR3 bases are TGTGCCAGCAGCCGAGAGCGGGACCACACATACAATGAGCAGTTCTTC.

This clonotype has more than one count but fewer than ten. The chain couples TRBV6-5 to TRBJ2-2; D unresolved. V was cut by 5 bases and J by 7 bases, with 8 bases left in between. The germline gives CDR1 MNHEY, CDR2 SVGAGI. There are 12 residues in the CDR3. The CDR3 here is CASSHRSGELFF. In DNA, the CDR3 is TGTGCCAGCAGTCATCGTAGCGGGGAGCTGTTTTTT.

The table lists this clonotype with a few counts. The chain has TRBV2 and TRBJ2-7, with 8 bases matching TRBD2. The J call is uncertain, as TRBJ2-5 better fits the DNA end. This CDR3 spans 15 amino acids. Germline V gives CDR1 SNHLY, CDR2 FYNNEI. CDR3 bases: TGTGCCAGCAAGAGGGTTATACGGGAGGGTGAGACCCAGTACTTC. Amino acids: CASKRVIREGETQYF.

V is TRBV14 and J is TRBJ2-1, with D perhaps matching TRBD2 (6 bases). The germline V gene encodes CDR1 SGHDN and CDR2 FVKESK. The CDR3 totals 15 residues. The V and J ends lost 4 bases and 4 bases respectively, with 14 bases between them. The CDR3 spells CASSLPGTFYNEQFF. CDR3 nucleotides: TGTGCCAGCAGCCTTCCCGGGACTTTTTACAATGAGCAGTTCTTC. Looking up the rest from reference TRBV14 and TRBJ2-1 gives the full variable domain: EAGVTQFPSHSVIEKGQTVTLRCDPISGHDNLYWYRRVMGKEIKFLLHFVKESKQDESGMPNNRFLAERTGGTYSTLKVQPAELEDSGVYFCASSLPGTFYNEQFFGPGTRLTVL.

The genes are TRBV28 and TRBJ2-3; 8 bases align to TRBD2. CDR3 length: 15 residues. The germline V gene encodes CDR1 MDHEN and CDR2 SYDVKM. V trimming: 5 bases; J trimming: 6 bases; junction bases outside the gene matches: 10. The CDR3 loop is CASSKPGLVMDTQYF. In nucleotides, the CDR3 is TGTGCCAGCAGTAAGCCGGGACTAGTGATGGATACGCAGTATTTT.

The chain recombines TRBV6-5 with TRBJ1-4; D gene unclear. The germline V and J ends were trimmed by 5 bases and 8 bases, with 12 bases remaining between them. CDR1 is MNHEY and CDR2 is SVGAGI in the germline V gene. This CDR3 is 13 amino acids long. The CDR3 loop is CASSRERREKLFF. The CDR3 nucleotides read TGTGCCAGCAGTCGAGAAAGGAGGGAAAAACTGTTTTTT.

The chain carries TRBV28 and TRBJ1-1; D unclear. This CDR3 contains 12 residues. V was shortened by 6 bases and J by 4 bases, with 9 bases between the two germline ends. Germline V gene data show CDR1 as MDHEN and CDR2 as SYDVKM. The CDR3 bases are TGTGCCAGCAGGGCGACGAGCACTGAAGCTTTCTTT. Amino acids: CASRATSTEAFF.

A remark on this clonotype: Because the CDR3 is missing its conserved closing phenylalanine or tryptophan, this is likely a read error. J is TRBJ2-7 and V is TRBV12-3 or TRBV12-4, with 11 nucleotides matching TRBD1. Trimming cost V 7 bases and J 3 bases; bases outside gene matches: 8. The CDR3 loop spans 15 amino acids. The CDR3 region is CASTSRTGGIYEQYL. As DNA, the CDR3 is TGTGCCAGCACCTCCCGGACAGGGGGCATCTACGAGCAGTACCTC.

This clonotype was found once. The chain recombines TRBV28 with TRBJ2-1, with 9 bases identical to TRBD2. With the DNA end fitting TRBJ2-7 better, the J assignment may be wrong. Germline CDR1 is MDHEN and CDR2 is SYDVKM. This CDR3 contains 14 residues. This CDR3 reads CASREAGGTYEQYF. The CDR3 DNA reads as TGTGCCAGCAGAGAGGCGGGAGGGACCTACGAGCAGTACTTC.

This clonotype was counted only a few times. The genes are TRBV28 and TRBJ2-2, with 9 bases matching TRBD1. Per germline, CDR1 MDHEN and CDR2 SYDVKM. This CDR3 is built from 16 residues. Unmatched junction bases numbered 7, after V lost 5 bases and J lost 3 bases. The CDR3 reads CASSNHRGQDTGELFF. The DNA of the CDR3 is TGTGCCAGCAGTAATCACAGGGGGCAGGACACCGGGGAGCTGTTTTTT.

V is TRBV6-2 or TRBV6-3 and J is TRBJ1-1; the D gene is possibly TRBD1 (5 bases). Looked up from germline, CDR1 is MNHEY and CDR2 is SVGEGT. V was trimmed by 4 bases and J by 3 bases, leaving 18 bases between them. This CDR3 is 16 amino acids long. The CDR3 coding sequence is TGTGCCAGCAGTTGGGAGGGCAGGGATTCGTACACTGAAGCTTTCTTT. It translates to CASSWEGRDSYTEAFF.

V usage is TRBV29-1 and J usage is TRBJ2-7; TRBD2 agrees at 11 bases. The J segment lost 3 bases and the V segment lost 6 bases, leaving 7 bases of the junction unmatched. CDR1 is SQVTM, CDR2 ANQGSEA, per germline. The CDR3 extends over 14 amino acids. CDR3 DNA sequence: TGCAGCGTCCTCGGACTAGCGGGCCTCTACGAGCAGTACTTC. It specifies CSVLGLAGLYEQYF.

The chain couples TRBV29-1 to TRBJ1-1; possibly TRBD1 for D (5 bases). CDR1 is SQVTM and CDR2 is ANQGSEA in the germline V gene. CDR3 size: 14 residues. V shed 4 bases and J shed 0 bases, with 12 bases lying between them. The CDR3 DNA reads as TGCAGCGTTGCCAGGGACCCCATGAACACTGAAGCTTTCTTT. It encodes CSVARDPMNTEAFF.

The rearrangement uses TRBV9 and TRBJ2-6, with a weak D call TRBD1 (5 bases). Germline V lookup: CDR1 SGDLS, CDR2 YYNGEE. There are 18 residues in the CDR3. V was cut by 4 bases and J by 4 bases, with 21 bases left in between. In DNA form, the CDR3 reads TGTGCCAGCAGCTTACGAGATACAGGTGGGTCCGGGGCCAACGTCCTGACTTTC. This encodes CASSLRDTGGSGANVLTF.

This clonotype was counted between two and nine times. This chain joins TRBV28 and TRBJ2-3, with D perhaps assigned TRBD1 or TRBD2 (5 bases each). The germline V and J ends were trimmed by 5 bases and 10 bases, with 16 bases remaining between them. The CDR3 extends over 13 amino acids. In germline, CDR1 is MDHEN, CDR2 SYDVKM. Here the CDR3 DNA reads TGTGCCAGCAGTAGCGTGGGACCCTACCCGCAGTATTTT. Protein sequence: CASSSVGPYPQYF.

This clonotype has just a few counts. The chain uses TRBV20-1 and TRBJ1-1; 8 nucleotides match TRBD1. Germline V gene sequence: CDR1 DFQATT, CDR2 SNEGSKA (reference sequence). Unmatched junction bases numbered 6, after V lost 3 bases and J lost 0 bases. This CDR3 is built from 15 residues. CDR3 in DNA: TGCAGTGCTAGCGTGAGACAGGGGATGAACACTGAAGCTTTCTTT. The encoded protein is CSASVRQGMNTEAFF.

This chain connects TRBV3-1 to TRBJ2-7; 11 bases match TRBD2. CDR3 length equals 15 residues. The ends lost 0 bases at V and 12 bases at J; junction bases unmatched: 10. The germline V gene encodes CDR1 LGHDT and CDR2 YNNKEL (reference sequence). CDR3 nucleotides: TGTGCCAGCAGCCAAGATACCCGGACTAGCGGGTCGGCGTACTTC. This sequence encodes CASSQDTRTSGSAYF.

This clonotype was seen a few times. This chain links TRBV3-1 with TRBJ2-7; the D gene is possibly TRBD2 (6 bases). The ends were cut back, 1 base at V and 6 bases at J, with 16 bases in the middle. CDR3 size: 15 residues. Germline values: CDR1 LGHDT, CDR2 YNNKEL (reference sequence). CDR3 coding DNA: TGTGCCAGCAGCCAAGGGAGGGCCGGTAGCTCCGAGCAGTACTTC. Residues: CASSQGRAGSSEQYF.

Only a few counts were recorded for this clonotype. The V gene is TRBV19, the J gene TRBJ1-1; tentatively, D is TRBD1 (6 bases). CDR1 and CDR2 from the germline V gene are LNHDA and SQIVND (reference sequence). The CDR3 runs to 15 residues. V was pared by 11 bases and J by 6 bases, with 25 bases between. CDR3 loop: CASYGDGGRYAEAFF. The CDR3 DNA reads as TGTGCCTCTTATGGGGACGGGGGGCGTTATGCTGAAGCTTTCTTT.

This clonotype came up a few times. As DNA, the CDR3 is TGTGCCAGCAGCTTAAGGTCAGGCGAGCAGTACTTC. Translation gives CASSLRSGEQYF. This chain uses TRBV7-9 with TRBJ2-7, with D unresolved. The CDR3 is 12 amino acids. Trimming cost V 2 bases and J 6 bases, with 8 bases left between them. CDR1 is SEHNR and CDR2 is FQNEAQ in the germline V gene (reference sequence).

The sample holds a few counts of this clonotype. Sequence at one end of the junction differs from germline and may be a read error. V usage is TRBV20-1 and J usage is TRBJ2-5; D possibly matches TRBD1 or TRBD2 (6 bases each). The CDR3 runs to 13 residues. Germline V CDR1 and CDR2: DFQATT, SNEGSKA (reference sequence). CDR3: CSAVDEGGETRYF. CDR3 nucleotides: TGCAGTGCTGTGGACGAGGGGGGAGAGACCCGGTACTTC.

The chain is built from TRBV7-9 and TRBJ2-5; D gene uncertain. The V gene's germline CDR1 is SEHNR and CDR2 FQNEAQ (reference sequence). Trimming cost V 7 bases and J 5 bases, with 14 bases left between them. The CDR3 totals 13 residues. The CDR3 DNA reads as TGTGCCAGCACCCCGCTAGACCTGGAGACCCAGTACTTC. Its protein product is CASTPLDLETQYF.

This clonotype was observed a handful of times. The chain recombines TRBV29-1 with TRBJ2-7; D is possibly TRBD1 (6 bases). This CDR3 has 11 residues. The germline V gene has CDR1 SQVTM and CDR2 ANQGSEA. The V end was cut by 6 bases, the J end by 3 bases, with 9 bases between. The CDR3 DNA reads as TGCAGCGTGCGGACAGACTACGAGCAGTACTTC. As protein: CSVRTDYEQYF.